This passage covers 9 T cell receptor beta chains from one sample sequenced in a study of blood T cell repertoires in COVID-19. The method was immunoSEQ multiplex PCR; TCRdb's version includes in-frame clones alone and lacks a portion of them. The data show a few hundred thousand clones, roughly 82% seen once. The sample consisted of peripheral blood. The source is a man of 80 years or more with acute or convalescent COVID-19.

The chain recombines TRBV28 with TRBJ1-5, with TRBD1 matching 7 bases. V shed 6 bases and J 6 bases; nucleotides not matched to a gene: 8. Germline-derived CDR1 and CDR2 are MDHEN and SYDVKM. The CDR3 covers 14 residues. The DNA for the CDR3 is TGTGCCAGCAGACCGACAGGGTGGGGTCAGCCCCAGCATTTT. This gives the protein CASRPTGWGQPQHF.

The chain couples TRBV4-1 to TRBJ2-2; 12 bases line up with TRBD2. Trimming removed 2 bases from V and 8 bases from J; junction bases left unmatched: 3. The germline CDR1 and CDR2 sequences are MGHRA and YSYEKL. The CDR3 has 15 amino acids. CDR3 region: CASSQRLAGVGELFF. Written as DNA, the CDR3 is TGCGCCAGCAGCCAAAGACTAGCGGGAGTGGGGGAGCTGTTTTTT.

The chain has TRBV19 and TRBJ1-2, with 8 bases that match TRBD1. CDR3 size: 13 residues. Germline lookup yields CDR1 LNHDA and CDR2 SQIVND (reference sequence). V trimming: 7 bases; J trimming: 5 bases; junction bases outside the gene matches: 6. The DNA for the CDR3 is TGTGCCAGTACCGGGACAGGATCATATGGCTACACCTTC. It translates to CASTGTGSYGYTF. The full variable domain, rest sourced from reference TRBV19 and TRBJ1-2, is DGGITQSPKYLFRKEGQNVTLSCEQNLNHDAMYWYRQDPGQGLRLIYYSQIVNDFQKGDIAEGYSVSREKKESFPLTVTSAQKNPTAFYLCASTGTGSYGYTFGSGTRLTVV.

The V and J genes are TRBV11-2 and TRBJ1-1, with 9 bases fitting TRBD1. There are 17 residues in the CDR3. Germline CDR1 and CDR2: SGHAT and FQNNGV. The ends lost 3 bases at V and 2 bases at J; junction bases unmatched: 10. CDR3 loop: CASSFPGQGRFNTEAFF. As DNA, the CDR3 is TGTGCCAGCAGCTTTCCGGGACAGGGACGATTTAACACTGAAGCTTTCTTT.

This chain connects TRBV11-1 to TRBJ2-3; 11 nucleotides agree with TRBD2. CDR3 length: 16 amino acids. V shed 4 bases and J 7 bases; nucleotides not matched to a gene: 10. The V gene's germline CDR1 is SGHAT and CDR2 FQDESV (reference sequence). The CDR3 nucleotides are TGTGCCAGCAGCTGGGGGACTAGCGGAGGGGTAAATACGCAGTATTTT. Protein sequence: CASSWGTSGGVNTQYF.

V and J are TRBV28 and TRBJ1-5; 9 bases agree with TRBD1. The ends lost 4 bases at V and 4 bases at J; junction bases unmatched: 8. Per the germline V gene, CDR1 is MDHEN and CDR2 is SYDVKM. The CDR3 is made up of 16 amino acids. Here the CDR3 reads CASSSETGGGNQPQHF. DNA of the CDR3: TGTGCCAGCAGTTCTGAGACAGGGGGGGGTAATCAGCCCCAGCATTTT.

The chain uses TRBV6-2 or TRBV6-3 and TRBJ1-1; no clear D. The CDR3 loop spans 13 amino acids. Deletions cut 5 bases from V and 5 bases from J, with 12 bases between. In germline, CDR1 is MNHEY, CDR2 SVGEGT. The CDR3 bases are TGTGCCAGCAGTCCCTATGCCCAAACTGAAGCTTTCTTT. Translating it yields CASSPYAQTEAFF.

The gene calls are TRBV6-5 and TRBJ2-2; 7 nucleotides align to TRBD2. J was trimmed by 3 bases and V by 7 bases; bases with no gene match: 8. The CDR3 runs to 15 residues. CDR1 is MNHEY, CDR2 SVGAGI, per germline. The CDR3 sequence is CASNVNAGDTGELFF. For the CDR3, the DNA is TGTGCCAGCAATGTTAATGCGGGAGACACCGGGGAGCTGTTTTTT.

V and J are TRBV3-1 (or the pseudogene TRBV3-2) and TRBJ1-2; TRBD1 matches at 9 bases. From germline, CDR1 is LGHDT and CDR2 YNNKEL (reference sequence). The ends lost 4 bases at V and 3 bases at J; junction bases unmatched: 15. The CDR3 contains 18 residues. CDR3 coding DNA: TGTGCCAGCAGCCCCCGCCCGGGGTCCGGGACAGGGTACTATGGCTACACCTTC. Encoded protein: CASSPRPGSGTGYYGYTF.